The entry that follows covers one T cell receptor (beta chain) sequence. The data originate from a study of blood T cell dynamics during melanoma immunotherapy. Profiling relied on immunoSEQ multiplex PCR, and the TCRdb table lists in-frame clones only, not all of them. Found here are 20,000 to 25,000 clones, about nine tenths of them singletons; the top ten hold roughly 1.2%. The CDR3 sequence is 19 residues long. CDR1 is SGDLS and CDR2 is YYNGEE in the germline V gene. V was pared by 8 bases and J by 0 bases, with 17 bases of the junction left unmatched. Time point given: pre-treatment baseline. The receptor was derived from a human donor with melanoma. The sequencing used blood, collected from a patient treated with checkpoint blockade. This rearrangement joins TRBV9 to TRBJ1-2, with 12 bases fitting TRBD1. CDR3 amino acids: CARRRDRGLRGPTNYGYTF. DNA for the CDR3: TGTGCCAGACGCCGGGACAGGGGGCTGCGGGGGCCAACTAACTATGGCTACACCTTC.